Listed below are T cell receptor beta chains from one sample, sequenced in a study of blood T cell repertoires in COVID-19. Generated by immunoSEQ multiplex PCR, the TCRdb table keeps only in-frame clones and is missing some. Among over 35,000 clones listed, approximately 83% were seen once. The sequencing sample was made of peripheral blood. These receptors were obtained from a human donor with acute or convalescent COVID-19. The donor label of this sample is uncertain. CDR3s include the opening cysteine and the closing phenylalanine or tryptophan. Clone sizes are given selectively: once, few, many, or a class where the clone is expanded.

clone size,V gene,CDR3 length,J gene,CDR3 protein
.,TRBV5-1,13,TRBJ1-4,CASSAGQGEKLFF
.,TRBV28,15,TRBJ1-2,CASSLRNRVDYGYTF
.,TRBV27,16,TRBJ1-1,CASTPAGKVMNTEAFF
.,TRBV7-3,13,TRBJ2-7,CASRRTSVDEQYF
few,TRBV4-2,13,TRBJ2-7,CASSQDRRDEQYF
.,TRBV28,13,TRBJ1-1,CASSPGQNTEAFF
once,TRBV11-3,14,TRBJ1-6,CASSLEGGNSPLHF
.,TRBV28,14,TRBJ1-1,CASSFQSGVYEAFF
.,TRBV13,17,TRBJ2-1,CASSQITWRDSYNEQFF
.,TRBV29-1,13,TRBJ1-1,CSAEASGNTEAFF
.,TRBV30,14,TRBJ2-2,CAGMRAAKTGELFF
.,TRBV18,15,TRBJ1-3,CASSPTGEAGNTIYF
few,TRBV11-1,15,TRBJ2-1,CASSLGPSGRGEQFF
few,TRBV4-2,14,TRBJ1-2,CASSQSGTESGYTF
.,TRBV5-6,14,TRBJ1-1,CASSLNSASTKAFF
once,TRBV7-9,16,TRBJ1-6,CASSTFGSSYNSPLHF
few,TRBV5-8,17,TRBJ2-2,CASSLEWAASNTGELFF
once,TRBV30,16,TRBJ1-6,CAWSLLTGGNNSPLHF
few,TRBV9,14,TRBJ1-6,CASSVGQANSPLHF
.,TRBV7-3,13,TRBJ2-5,CASSWVAGRTQYF
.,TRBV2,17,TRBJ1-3,CASSEIGRGAGGNTIYF
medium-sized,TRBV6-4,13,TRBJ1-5,CASSSRVNQPQHF
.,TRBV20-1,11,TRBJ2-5,CSATRSETQYF
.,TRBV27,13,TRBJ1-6,CASSSGFESPLHF
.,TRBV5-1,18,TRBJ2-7,CASSLAAGGQGGFGEQYF
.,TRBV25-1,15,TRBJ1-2,CASSDPGQGHYGYTF
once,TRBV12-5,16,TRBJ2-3,CASGLTRDRATDTQYF
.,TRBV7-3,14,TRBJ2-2,CASSRTVNTGELFF
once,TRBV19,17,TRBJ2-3,CASSIDHGDYYTDTQYF
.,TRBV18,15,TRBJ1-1,CASSPRTDVNTEAFF
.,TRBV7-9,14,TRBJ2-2,CASSLAGRTGELFF
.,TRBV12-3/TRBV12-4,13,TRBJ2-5,CASSLGGVETQYF
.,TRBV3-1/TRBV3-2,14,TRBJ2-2,CASSLAGKTGELFF
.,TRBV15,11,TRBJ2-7,CATSEDYEQYF
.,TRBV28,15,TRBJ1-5,CASSFDSYSNQPQHF
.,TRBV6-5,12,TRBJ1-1,CASSYRNTEAFF
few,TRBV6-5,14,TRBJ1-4,CASSYGTASEKLFF
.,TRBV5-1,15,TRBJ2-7,CASSPPWGRHYEQYF
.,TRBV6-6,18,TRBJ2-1,CASSPLPRTSGGQDEQFF
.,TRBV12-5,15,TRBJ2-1,CASGLGRTGYNEQFF
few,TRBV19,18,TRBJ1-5,CASSAWGTRDRGNQPQHF
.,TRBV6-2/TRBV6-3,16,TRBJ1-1,CASTPPGGSLGTEAFF
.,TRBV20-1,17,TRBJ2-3,CSASRFGRGASTDTQYF
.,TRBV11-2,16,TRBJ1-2,CASSLDPTDPNYGYTF
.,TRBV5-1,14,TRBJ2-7,CASSQTGGTHEQYF
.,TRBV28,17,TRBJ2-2,CASSLSLAGGWTGELFF
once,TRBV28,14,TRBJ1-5,CASSQGLGNQPQHF
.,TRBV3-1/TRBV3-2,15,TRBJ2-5,CASPRTGPTQETQYF
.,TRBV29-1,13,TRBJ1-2,CSAIEAGNYGYTF
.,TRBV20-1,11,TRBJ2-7,CSAYRLNEQYF
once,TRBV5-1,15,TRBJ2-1,CASSSRVAGGNEQFF
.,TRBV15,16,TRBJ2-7,CATSSSTGSGAYEQYF
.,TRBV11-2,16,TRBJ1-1,CASSLSSRTGNTEAFF
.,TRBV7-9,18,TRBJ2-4,CASDGPGQGRVGKNIQYF
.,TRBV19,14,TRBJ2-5,CASSIGGIGETQYF
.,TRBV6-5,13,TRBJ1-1,CASEGQGATEAFF